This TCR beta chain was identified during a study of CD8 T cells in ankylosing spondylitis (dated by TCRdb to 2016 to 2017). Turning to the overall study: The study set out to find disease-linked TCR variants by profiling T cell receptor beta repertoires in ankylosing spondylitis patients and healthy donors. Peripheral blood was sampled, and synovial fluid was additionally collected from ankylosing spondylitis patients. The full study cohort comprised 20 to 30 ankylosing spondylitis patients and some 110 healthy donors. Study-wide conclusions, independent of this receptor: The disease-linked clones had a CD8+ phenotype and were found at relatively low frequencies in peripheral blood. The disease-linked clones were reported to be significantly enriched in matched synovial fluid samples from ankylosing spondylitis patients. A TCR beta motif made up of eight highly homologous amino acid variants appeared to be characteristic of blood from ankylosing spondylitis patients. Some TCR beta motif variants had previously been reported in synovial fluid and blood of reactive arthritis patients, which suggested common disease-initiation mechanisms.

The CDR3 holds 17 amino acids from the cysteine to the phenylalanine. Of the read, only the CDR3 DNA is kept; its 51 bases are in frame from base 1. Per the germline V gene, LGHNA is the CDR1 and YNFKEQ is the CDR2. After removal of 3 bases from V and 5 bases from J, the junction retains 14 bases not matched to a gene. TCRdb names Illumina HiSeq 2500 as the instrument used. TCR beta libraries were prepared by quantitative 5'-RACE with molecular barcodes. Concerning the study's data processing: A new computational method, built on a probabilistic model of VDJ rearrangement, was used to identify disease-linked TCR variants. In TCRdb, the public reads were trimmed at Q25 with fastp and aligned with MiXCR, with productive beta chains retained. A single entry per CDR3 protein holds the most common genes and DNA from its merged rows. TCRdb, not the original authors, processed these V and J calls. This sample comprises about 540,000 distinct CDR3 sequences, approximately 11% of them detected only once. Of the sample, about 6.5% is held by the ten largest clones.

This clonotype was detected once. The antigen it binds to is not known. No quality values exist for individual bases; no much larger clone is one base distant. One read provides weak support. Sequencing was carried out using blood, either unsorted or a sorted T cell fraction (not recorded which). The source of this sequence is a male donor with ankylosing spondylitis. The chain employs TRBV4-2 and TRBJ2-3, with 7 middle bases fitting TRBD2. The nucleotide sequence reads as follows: TGTGCCAGCAGCCATCCATCCTTGCGGGAGCTAGAAGATACGCAGTATTTT. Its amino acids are CASSHPSLRELEDTQYF.